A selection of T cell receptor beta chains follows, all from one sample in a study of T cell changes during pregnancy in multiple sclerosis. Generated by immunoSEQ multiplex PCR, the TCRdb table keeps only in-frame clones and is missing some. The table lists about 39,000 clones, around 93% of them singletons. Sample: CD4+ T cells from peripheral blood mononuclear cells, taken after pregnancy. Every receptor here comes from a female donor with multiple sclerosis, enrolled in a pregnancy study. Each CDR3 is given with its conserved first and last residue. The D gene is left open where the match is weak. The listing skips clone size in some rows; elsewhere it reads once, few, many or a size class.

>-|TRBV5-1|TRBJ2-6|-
CASSLGQTNSGANVLTF
TGCGCCAGCAGCTTAGGGCAGACTAACTCTGGGGCCAACGTCCTGACTTTC
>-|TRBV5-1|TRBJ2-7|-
CASSLASSYEQYF
TGCGCCAGCAGCTTGGCTTCCTCCTACGAGCAGTACTTC
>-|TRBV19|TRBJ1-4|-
CASSTGPARRRYEKLFF
TGTGCCAGTAGCACCGGACCCGCCCGGCGGAGGTATGAAAAACTGTTTTTT
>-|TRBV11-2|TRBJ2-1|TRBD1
CASRRWQDRGYNEQFF
TGTGCCAGCCGACGTTGGCAGGACAGGGGGTACAATGAGCAGTTCTTC
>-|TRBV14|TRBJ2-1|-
CASSQGGGGSYNEQFF
TGTGCCAGCAGCCAAGGAGGGGGGGGGTCCTACAATGAGCAGTTCTTC
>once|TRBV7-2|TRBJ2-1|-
CASSLVEGYNEQFF
TGTGCCAGCAGCTTAGTGGAGGGGTACAATGAGCAGTTCTTC
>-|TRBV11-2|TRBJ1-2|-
CASSQGRASGYTF
TGTGCCAGCAGTCAGGGGAGGGCTTCGGGCTACACCTTC
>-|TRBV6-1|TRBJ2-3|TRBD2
CASSGAGGWDTQYF
TGTGCCAGCAGTGGAGCGGGGGGGTGGGATACGCAGTATTTT
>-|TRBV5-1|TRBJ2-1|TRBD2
CASSSWTSGGTNEQFF
TGCGCCAGCAGCTCGTGGACTAGCGGGGGGACGAATGAGCAGTTCTTC
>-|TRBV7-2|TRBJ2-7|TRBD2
CASSRLAGDSYEQYF
TGTGCCAGCAGTCGACTAGCGGGGGACTCCTACGAGCAGTACTTC
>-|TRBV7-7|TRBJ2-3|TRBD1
CASSFSGTGTDTQYF
TGTGCTAGCAGCTTCTCCGGGACAGGCACAGATACGCAGTATTTT
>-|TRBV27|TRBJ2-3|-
CASSLQGSRADTQYF
TGTGCCAGCAGTTTACAGGGTTCCAGGGCAGATACGCAGTATTTT
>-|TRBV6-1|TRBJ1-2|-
CASSEGTTNYGYTF
TGTGCCAGCAGTGAAGGGACAACTAACTATGGCTACACCTTC
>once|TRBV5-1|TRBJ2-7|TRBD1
CASSSRTGLYEQYF
TGCGCCAGCAGCTCCCGGACAGGGCTTTACGAGCAGTACTTC
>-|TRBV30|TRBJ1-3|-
CAWSVLAGNTIYF
TGTGCCTGGAGTGTACTTGCTGGAAACACCATATATTTT
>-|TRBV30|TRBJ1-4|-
CAWTPGGARNEKLFF
TGTGCCTGGACCCCCGGTGGAGCAAGAAATGAAAAACTGTTTTTT
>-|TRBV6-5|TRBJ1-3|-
CASSPAGVGNTIYF
TGTGCCAGCAGTCCGGCGGGGGTTGGAAACACCATATATTTT
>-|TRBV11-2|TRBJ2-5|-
CASSLGLETETQYF
TGTGCCAGCAGCTTAGGTCTGGAGACGGAGACCCAGTACTTC
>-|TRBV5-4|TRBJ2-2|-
CASSPDLRTNTGELFF
TGTGCCAGCAGCCCCGACTTGCGGACGAACACCGGGGAGCTGTTTTTT
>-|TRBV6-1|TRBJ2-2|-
CASRGQGSTGELFF
TGTGCCAGCAGGGGGCAGGGATCCACCGGGGAGCTGTTTTTT
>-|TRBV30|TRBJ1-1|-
CAWSVQGKVNTEAFF
TGTGCCTGGAGTGTACAGGGAAAGGTGAACACTGAAGCTTTCTTT
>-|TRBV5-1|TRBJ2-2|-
CASSLSWETGELFF
TGCGCCAGCAGCTTGTCGTGGGAGACCGGGGAGCTGTTTTTT
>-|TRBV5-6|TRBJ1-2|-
CASSFREGNYGYTF
TGTGCCAGCAGTTTCAGGGAGGGGAACTATGGCTACACCTTC
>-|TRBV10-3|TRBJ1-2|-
CAISESGSSAFNYGYTF
TGTGCCATCAGTGAGTCGGGCAGTTCGGCATTCAACTATGGCTACACCTTC
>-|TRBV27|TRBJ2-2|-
CASTINWATGELFF
TGTGCCAGCACTATTAACTGGGCTACCGGGGAGCTGTTTTTT
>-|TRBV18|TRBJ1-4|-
CASSPGLGEKLFF
TGTGCCAGCTCACCGGGACTTGGCGAAAAACTGTTTTTT
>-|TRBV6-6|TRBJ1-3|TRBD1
CASSYGTGTGGNTIYF
TGTGCCAGCAGTTACGGAACCGGGACAGGAGGAAACACCATATATTTT
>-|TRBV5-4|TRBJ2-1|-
CASSPDFGGHRNEQFF
TGTGCCAGCAGCCCGGATTTTGGGGGCCACAGGAATGAGCAGTTCTTC
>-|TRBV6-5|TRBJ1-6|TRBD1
CASSPGQVNSPLHF
TGTGCCAGCAGTCCGGGACAGGTTAATTCACCCCTCCACTTT
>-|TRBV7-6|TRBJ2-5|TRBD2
CASSLYGSGVQETQYF
TGTGCCAGCAGCTTATACGGTAGCGGGGTCCAAGAGACCCAGTACTTC
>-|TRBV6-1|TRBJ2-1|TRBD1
CASRGQPNNEQFF
TGTGCCAGCAGGGGACAGCCGAACAATGAGCAGTTCTTC
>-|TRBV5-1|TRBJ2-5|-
CASSLNPPVETQYF
TGCGCCAGCAGCTTGAATCCCCCGGTGGAGACCCAGTACTTC
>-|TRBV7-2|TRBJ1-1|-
CASSSLRMGGTFF
TGTGCCAGCAGCTCGCTCCGGATGGGGGGAACTTTCTTT
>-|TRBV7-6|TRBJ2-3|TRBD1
CASRRQGAFTDTQYF
TGTGCCAGCCGGAGACAGGGGGCGTTCACAGATACGCAGTATTTT
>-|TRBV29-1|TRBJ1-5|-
CSVVVGDSNQPQHF
TGCAGCGTTGTGGTAGGGGATAGCAATCAGCCCCAGCATTTT
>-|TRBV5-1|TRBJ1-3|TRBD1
CASSLGPGTGGAGNTIYF
TGCGCCAGCAGCTTGGGGCCCGGAACAGGGGGCGCGGGAAACACCATATATTTT
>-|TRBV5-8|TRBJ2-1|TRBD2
CASSLGSSGGANEQFF
TGTGCCAGCAGCTTGGGTTCTAGCGGGGGGGCAAATGAGCAGTTCTTC
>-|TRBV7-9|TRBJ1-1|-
CASSLEGRASTEAFF
TGTGCCAGCAGCTTAGAAGGCAGGGCGAGCACTGAAGCTTTCTTT
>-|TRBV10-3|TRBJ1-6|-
CAIRGGPDSPLHF
TGTGCCATCCGTGGGGGGCCGGATTCACCCCTCCACTTT
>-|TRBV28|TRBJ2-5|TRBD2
CASSLLGGSYQETQYF
TGTGCCAGCAGTTTATTGGGGGGGTCGTACCAAGAGACCCAGTACTTC
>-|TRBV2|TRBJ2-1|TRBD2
CASRGPPGLADNEQFF
TGTGCCAGCAGAGGCCCTCCGGGACTAGCGGATAATGAGCAGTTCTTC
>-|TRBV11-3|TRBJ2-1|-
CASSPRGGTYNEQFF
TGTGCCAGCAGCCCCCGCGGGGGCACCTACAATGAGCAGTTCTTC
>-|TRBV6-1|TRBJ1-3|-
CASGGVVGNTIYF
TGTGCCAGCGGCGGGGTAGTTGGAAACACCATATATTTT
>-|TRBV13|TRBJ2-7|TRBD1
CASSSYEPGQAYEQYF
TGTGCCAGCAGCTCTTACGAGCCGGGACAGGCATACGAGCAGTACTTC